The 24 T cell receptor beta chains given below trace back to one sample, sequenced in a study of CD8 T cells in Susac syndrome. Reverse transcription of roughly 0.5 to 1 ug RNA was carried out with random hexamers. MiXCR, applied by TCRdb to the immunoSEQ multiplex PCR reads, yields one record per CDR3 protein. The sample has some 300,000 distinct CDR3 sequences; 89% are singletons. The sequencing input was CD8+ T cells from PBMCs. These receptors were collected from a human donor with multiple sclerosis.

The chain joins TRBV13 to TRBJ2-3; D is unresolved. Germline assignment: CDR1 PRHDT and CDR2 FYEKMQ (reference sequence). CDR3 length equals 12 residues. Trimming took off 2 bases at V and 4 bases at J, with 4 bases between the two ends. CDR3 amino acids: CASSLLADTQYF. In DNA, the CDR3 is TGTGCCAGCAGCTTATTGGCAGATACGCAGTATTTT.

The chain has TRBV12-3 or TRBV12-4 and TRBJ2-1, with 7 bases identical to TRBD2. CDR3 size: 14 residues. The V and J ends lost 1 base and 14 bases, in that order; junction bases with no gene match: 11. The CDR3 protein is CASSLDGRQSYKFF. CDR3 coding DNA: TGTGCCAGCAGTTTAGACGGGAGGCAGAGTTATAAGTTCTTC.

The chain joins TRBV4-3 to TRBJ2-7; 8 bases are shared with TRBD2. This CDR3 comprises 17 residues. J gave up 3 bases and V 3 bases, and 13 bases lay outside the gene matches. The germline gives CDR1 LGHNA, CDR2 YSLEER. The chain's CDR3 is CASSQEPEVAGFYEQYF. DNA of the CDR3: TGCGCCAGCAGCCAGGAACCCGAGGTAGCGGGGTTCTACGAGCAGTACTTC.

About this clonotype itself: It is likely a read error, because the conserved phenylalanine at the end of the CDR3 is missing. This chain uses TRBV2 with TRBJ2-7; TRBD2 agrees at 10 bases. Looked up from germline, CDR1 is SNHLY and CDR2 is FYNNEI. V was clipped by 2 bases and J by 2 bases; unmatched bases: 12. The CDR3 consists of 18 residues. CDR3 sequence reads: CASSEYRTSGQGAYEQYL. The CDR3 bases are TGTGCCAGCAGTGAATATAGGACTAGCGGCCAGGGGGCCTACGAGCAGTACCTC.

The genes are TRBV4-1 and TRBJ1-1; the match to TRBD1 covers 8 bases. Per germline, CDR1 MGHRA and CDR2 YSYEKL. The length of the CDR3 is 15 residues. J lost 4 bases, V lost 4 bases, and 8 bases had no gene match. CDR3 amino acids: CASSREGQGGTEAFF. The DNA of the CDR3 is TGCGCCAGCAGCCGAGAAGGACAGGGCGGCACTGAAGCTTTCTTT.

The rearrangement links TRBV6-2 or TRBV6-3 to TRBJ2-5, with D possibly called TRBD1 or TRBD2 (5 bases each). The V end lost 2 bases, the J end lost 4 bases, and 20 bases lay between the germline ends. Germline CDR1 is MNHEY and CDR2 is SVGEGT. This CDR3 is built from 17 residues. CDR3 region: CASSYPGDLLGTETQYF. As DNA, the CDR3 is TGTGCCAGCAGTTACCCCGGGGACCTCCTGGGTACAGAGACCCAGTACTTC.

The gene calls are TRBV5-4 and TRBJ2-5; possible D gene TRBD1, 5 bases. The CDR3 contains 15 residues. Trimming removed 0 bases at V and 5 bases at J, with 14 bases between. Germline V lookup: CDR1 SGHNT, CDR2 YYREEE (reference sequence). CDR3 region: CASSLEAGSQETQYF. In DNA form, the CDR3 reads TGTGCCAGCAGCTTGGAGGCAGGGTCACAGGAGACCCAGTACTTC.

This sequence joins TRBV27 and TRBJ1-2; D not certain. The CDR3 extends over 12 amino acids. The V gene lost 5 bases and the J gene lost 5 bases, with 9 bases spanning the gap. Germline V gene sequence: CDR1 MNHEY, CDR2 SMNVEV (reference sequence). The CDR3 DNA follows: TGTGCCAGCAGTCCGATGGGGTATGGCTACACCTTC. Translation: CASSPMGYGYTF.

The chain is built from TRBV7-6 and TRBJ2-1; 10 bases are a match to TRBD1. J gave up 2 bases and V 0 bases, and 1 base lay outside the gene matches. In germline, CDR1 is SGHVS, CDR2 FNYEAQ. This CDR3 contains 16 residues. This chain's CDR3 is CASSLAGTGAYNEQFF. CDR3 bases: TGTGCCAGCAGCTTAGCGGGGACAGGGGCCTACAATGAGCAGTTCTTC.

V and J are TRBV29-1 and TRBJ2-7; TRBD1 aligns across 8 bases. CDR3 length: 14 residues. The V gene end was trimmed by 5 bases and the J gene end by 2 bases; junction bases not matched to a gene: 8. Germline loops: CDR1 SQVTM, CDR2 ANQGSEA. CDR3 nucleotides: TGCAGCGTTCCCGGGACAGGAACACCCTACGAGCAGTACTTC. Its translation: CSVPGTGTPYEQYF.

The chain's CDR3 is CASSQGLANSYEQYF. The CDR3 DNA reads TGTGCCAGCAGCCAAGGCCTAGCCAACTCCTACGAGCAGTACTTC. This chain joins TRBV3-1 and TRBJ2-7, with D maybe TRBD2 (5 bases). The V end was cut by 1 base, the J end by 0 bases, with 10 bases between. The CDR3 is 15 residues long. CDR1 and CDR2 from the germline V gene are LGHDT and YNNKEL (reference sequence).

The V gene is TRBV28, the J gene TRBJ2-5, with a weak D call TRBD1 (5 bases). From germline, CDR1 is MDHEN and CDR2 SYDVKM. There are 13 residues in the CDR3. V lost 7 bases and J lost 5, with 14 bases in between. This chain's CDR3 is CASTQGSVETQYF. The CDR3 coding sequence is TGTGCCAGCACCCAGGGTTCGGTTGAGACCCAGTACTTC.

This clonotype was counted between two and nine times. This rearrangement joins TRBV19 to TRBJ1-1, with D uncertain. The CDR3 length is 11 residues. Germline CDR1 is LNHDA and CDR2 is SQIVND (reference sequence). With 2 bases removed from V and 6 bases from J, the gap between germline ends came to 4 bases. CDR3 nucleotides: TGTGCCAGTAGTATATCTGCTGAAGCTTTCTTT. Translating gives CASSISAEAFF.

The CDR3 region is CASSQEWTGSYNEQFF. The CDR3 DNA reads TGTGCCAGCAGCCAAGAATGGACGGGCTCCTACAATGAGCAGTTCTTC. The rearrangement uses TRBV14 and TRBJ2-1; D gene ambiguous. Looked up from germline, CDR1 is SGHDN and CDR2 is FVKESK. The CDR3 covers 16 residues. Trimming took 0 bases from V and 0 from J, leaving 9 bases between them.

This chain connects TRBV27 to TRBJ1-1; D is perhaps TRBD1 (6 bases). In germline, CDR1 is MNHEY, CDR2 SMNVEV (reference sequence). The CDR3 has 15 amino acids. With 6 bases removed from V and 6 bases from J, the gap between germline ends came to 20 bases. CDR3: CASSSPVTGIPEAFF. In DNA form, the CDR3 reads TGTGCCAGCAGCTCACCAGTCACAGGGATCCCTGAAGCTTTCTTT.

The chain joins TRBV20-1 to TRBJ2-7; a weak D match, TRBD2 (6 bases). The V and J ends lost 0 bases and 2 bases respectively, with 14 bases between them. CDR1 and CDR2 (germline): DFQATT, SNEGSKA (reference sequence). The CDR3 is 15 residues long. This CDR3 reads CSAREGDSQTYEQYF. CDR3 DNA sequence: TGCAGTGCTAGAGAGGGGGACTCTCAAACCTACGAGCAGTACTTC.

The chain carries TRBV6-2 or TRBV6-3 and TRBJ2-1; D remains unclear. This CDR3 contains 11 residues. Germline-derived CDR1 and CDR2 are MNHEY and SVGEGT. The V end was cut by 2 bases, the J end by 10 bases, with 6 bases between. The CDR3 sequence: CASSYTEEQFF. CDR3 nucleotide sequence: TGTGCCAGCAGTTACACTGAAGAGCAGTTCTTC.

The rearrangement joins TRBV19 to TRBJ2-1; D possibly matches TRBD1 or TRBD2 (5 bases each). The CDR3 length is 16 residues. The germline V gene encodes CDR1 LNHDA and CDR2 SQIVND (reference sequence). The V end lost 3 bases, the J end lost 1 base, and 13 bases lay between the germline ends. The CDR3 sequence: CASSIGGPPSYNEQFF. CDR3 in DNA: TGTGCCAGTAGTATTGGGGGTCCCCCTTCCTACAATGAGCAGTTCTTC.

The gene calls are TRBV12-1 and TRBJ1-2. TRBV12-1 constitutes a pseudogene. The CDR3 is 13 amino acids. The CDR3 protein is CASSLIAREGYTF. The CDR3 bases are TGTGCCAGCAGCCTCATAGCAAGGGAAGGCTACACCTTC.

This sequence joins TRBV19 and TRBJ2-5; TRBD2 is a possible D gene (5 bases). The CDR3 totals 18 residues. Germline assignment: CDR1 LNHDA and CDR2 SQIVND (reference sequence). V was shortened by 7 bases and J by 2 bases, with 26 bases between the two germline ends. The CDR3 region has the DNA TGTGCCAGTACCCTGGGCACTCGGGGATCCATAGGGCAAGAGACCCAGTACTTC. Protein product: CASTLGTRGSIGQETQYF.

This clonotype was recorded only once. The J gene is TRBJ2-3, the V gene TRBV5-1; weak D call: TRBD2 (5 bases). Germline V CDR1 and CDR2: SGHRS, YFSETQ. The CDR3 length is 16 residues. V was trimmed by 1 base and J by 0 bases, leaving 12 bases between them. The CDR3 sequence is CASSLWGRGSTDTQYF. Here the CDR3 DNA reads TGCGCCAGCAGCTTGTGGGGAAGAGGGAGCACAGATACGCAGTATTTT.

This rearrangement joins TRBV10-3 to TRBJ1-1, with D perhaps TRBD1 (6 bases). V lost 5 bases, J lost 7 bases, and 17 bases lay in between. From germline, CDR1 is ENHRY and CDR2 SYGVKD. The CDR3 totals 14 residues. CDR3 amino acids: CAISPSGRGDEAFF. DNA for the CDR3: TGTGCCATCAGTCCCTCTGGAAGGGGGGATGAAGCTTTCTTT.

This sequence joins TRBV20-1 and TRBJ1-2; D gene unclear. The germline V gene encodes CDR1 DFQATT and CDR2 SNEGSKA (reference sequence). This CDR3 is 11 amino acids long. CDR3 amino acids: CRGMLPYGYTF. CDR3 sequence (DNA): TGCAGGGGAATGTTACCCTATGGCTACACCTTC.

The CDR3 spells CASGQHKKLFF. In DNA form, the CDR3 reads TGTGCTAGTGGTCAACACAAAAAACTGTTTTTT. The J gene is TRBJ1-4, the V gene TRBV12-5; no clear D gene. CDR3 length: 11 residues. The germline V gene has CDR1 LGHNT and CDR2 FRNRAP. The germline V and J ends were trimmed by 5 bases and 9 bases, with 7 bases remaining between them.